Below, 30 T cell receptor beta chains from the same sample are listed, as sequenced in a study of CD8 T cells in ankylosing spondylitis. From the 5' RACE reads, TCRdb called clonotypes with MiXCR, one entry per CDR3 protein. The repertoire holds about 140,000 distinct CDR3 sequences, with under 35% as singletons. Sequenced: synovial fluid, either unsorted or a sorted T cell fraction (not recorded which). These receptors were taken from a male donor with ankylosing spondylitis.

This clonotype was seen at least ten times. V and J are TRBV5-1 and TRBJ2-7, with D tentatively TRBD1 or TRBD2 (8 bases each). CDR3 length equals 15 residues. Per germline, CDR1 SGHRS and CDR2 YFSETQ. Trimming pared 4 bases from V and 2 bases from J, leaving 16 bases between. CDR3 amino acids: CASSRGGQDTYEQYF. DNA for the CDR3: TGCGCCAGCAGCCGGGGGGGACAGGATACCTACGAGCAGTACTTC. The whole variable domain, remainder taken from reference TRBV5-1 and TRBJ2-7, is KAGVTQTPRYLIKTRGQQVTLSCSPISGHRSVSWYQQTPGQGLQFLFEYFSETQRNKGNFPGRFSGRQFSNSRSEMNVSTLELGDSALYLCASSRGGQDTYEQYFGPGTRLTVT.

By proportion, this clonotype is medium-sized. The chain recombines TRBV6-6 with TRBJ1-2; 7 bases are shared with TRBD1. The V and J ends lost 6 bases and 7 bases, in that order; junction bases with no gene match: 8. This CDR3 has 13 amino acids. Germline lookup yields CDR1 MNHNY and CDR2 SVGAGI (reference sequence). This CDR3 is CASSPTGEFGYTF. The CDR3 bases are TGTGCCAGCAGCCCAACAGGGGAGTTTGGCTACACCTTC.

This clonotype was observed many times. V and J are TRBV7-8 and TRBJ2-1, with 10 bases fitting TRBD2. CDR1 is SGHVS, CDR2 FQNEAQ, per germline. J gave up 12 bases and V 5 bases, and 7 bases lay outside the gene matches. CDR3 length: 13 residues. The CDR3 nucleotides are TGTGCCAGCAGCCCGCAGCGGGAGGGTGTGCAGTTCTTC. Its translation is CASSPQREGVQFF.

V usage is TRBV29-1 and J usage is TRBJ2-4; D uncertain. Germline values: CDR1 SQVTM, CDR2 ANQGSEA. V was clipped by 4 bases and J by 3 bases, with 13 bases between them. The CDR3 runs 14 residues. CDR3 in amino acids: CSVGGLNGKNIQYF. The CDR3 nucleotides read TGCAGCGTTGGTGGCCTTAATGGCAAAAACATTCAGTACTTC.

As DNA, the CDR3 is TGTGCCAGCAGTCGCCGGGACCGGGGTGAGCAGTTCTTC. Residues: CASSRRDRGEQFF. The chain carries TRBV12-3 or TRBV12-4 and TRBJ2-1; either TRBD1 or TRBD2 may fit D (5 bases each). The CDR3 contains 13 residues. Trimming pared 5 bases from V and 9 bases from J, leaving 14 bases between.

This chain uses TRBV18 with TRBJ2-3; D gene unclear. V was trimmed by 3 bases and J by 5 bases, leaving 12 bases between them. This CDR3 comprises 14 residues. Germline assignment: CDR1 KGHSH and CDR2 LQKENI. CDR3 amino acids: CASSPTDPGDTQYF. For the CDR3, the DNA is TGTGCCAGCTCACCTACGGACCCCGGAGATACGCAGTATTTT. Using reference TRBV18 and TRBJ2-3 for the parts outside the CDR3, the full variable domain is NAGVMQNPRHLVRRRGQEARLRCSPMKGHSHVYWYRQLPEEGLKFMVYLQKENIIDESGMPKERFSAEFPKEGPSILRIQQVVRGDSAAYFCASSPTDPGDTQYFGPGTRLTVL.

The chain uses TRBV7-3 and TRBJ2-3, with 14 bases matching TRBD2. With 4 bases clipped from V and 8 bases from J, the junction kept 8 bases outside the gene matches. This CDR3 region has 16 residues. CDR1 and CDR2 (germline): SGHTA, FQGTGA. The CDR3 spells CASSSLGGTSGSTQYF. In DNA form, the CDR3 reads TGTGCCAGCAGCTCCCTTGGGGGGACTAGCGGGAGTACGCAGTATTTT. Using reference TRBV7-3 and TRBJ2-3 for the parts outside the CDR3, the full variable domain is GAGVSQTPSNKVTEKGKYVELRCDPISGHTALYWYRQSLGQGPEFLIYFQGTGAADDSGLPNDRFFAVRPEGSVSTLKIQRTERGDSAVYLCASSSLGGTSGSTQYFGPGTRLTVL.

The chain couples TRBV4-3 to TRBJ2-3, with 12 bases fitting TRBD2. With 1 base clipped from V and 2 bases from J, the junction kept 7 bases outside the gene matches. Germline V gene lookup returns CDR1 LGHNA and CDR2 YSLEER. This CDR3 comprises 18 residues. The CDR3 DNA sequence: TGCGCCAGCAGCCAAGGAGGCGGACTAGCGGGATACACAGATACGCAGTATTTT. Translation gives CASSQGGGLAGYTDTQYF.

V gene TRBV7-2 combines with J gene TRBJ2-2; D might be TRBD2 (6 bases). CDR1 is SGHTA and CDR2 is FQGNSA in the germline V gene. V was clipped by 5 bases and J by 2 bases, with 15 bases between them. The CDR3 covers 16 residues. Here the CDR3 reads CASSPRTGLNTGELFF. The CDR3 DNA follows: TGTGCCAGCAGCCCGCGAACTGGACTAAACACCGGGGAGCTGTTTTTT.

Ten or more counts support this clonotype. This chain links TRBV12-3 or TRBV12-4 with TRBJ2-1; 9 positions agree with TRBD2. V shed 5 bases and J 1 base; nucleotides not matched to a gene: 3. The CDR3 has 15 amino acids. The CDR3 protein is CASSELAGSYNEQFF. The CDR3 DNA reads TGTGCCAGCAGTGAGCTAGCGGGATCCTACAATGAGCAGTTCTTC.

CDR3 nucleotides: TGCAGTGCTAGAGGGGCGTGGGACACTAACACTGAAGCTTTCTTT. It codes for CSARGAWDTNTEAFF. The chain carries TRBV20-1 and TRBJ1-1; D possibly corresponds to TRBD1 (6 bases). The CDR3 totals 15 residues. Germline-derived CDR1 and CDR2 are DFQATT and SNEGSKA (reference sequence). With 1 base removed from V and 2 bases from J, the gap between germline ends came to 14 bases.

This clonotype turned up a few times. The chain carries TRBV12-3 or TRBV12-4 and TRBJ2-7; D gene uncertain. The CDR3 is made up of 13 amino acids. V lost 3 bases and J 4 bases, leaving 10 bases between the germline ends. The CDR3 here is CASSFGRLYEQYF. CDR3 bases: TGTGCCAGCAGTTTTGGACGGCTATACGAGCAGTACTTC.

V is TRBV10-2 and J is TRBJ1-1, with 8 bases identical to TRBD1. Germline V gene data show CDR1 as WSHSY and CDR2 as SAAADI. J was trimmed by 5 bases and V by 6 bases; bases with no gene match: 11. The CDR3 contains 15 residues. The CDR3 loop is CASRPVQGVLTEAFF. The DNA for the CDR3 is TGCGCCAGCAGACCCGTACAGGGGGTGTTAACTGAAGCTTTCTTT.

This rearrangement joins TRBV29-1 to TRBJ2-3, with 9 bases lining up with TRBD2. The CDR3 has 14 amino acids. From germline, CDR1 is SQVTM and CDR2 ANQGSEA. The junction had 11 bases not matched to a gene; V was cut back by 8 bases and J by 5 bases. The CDR3 here is CSLRREGARDTQYF. Here the CDR3 DNA reads TGCAGCCTCAGGCGGGAGGGGGCTAGAGATACGCAGTATTTT.

This clonotype was counted many times. As DNA, the CDR3 is TGTGCCAGCAGTCAGCCACCAGGGATACTAGCGGGACTATCCTCCTACAATGAGCAGTTCTTC. This encodes CASSQPPGILAGLSSYNEQFF. The V call is TRBV6-2 or TRBV6-3, the J call TRBJ2-1, with TRBD2 identical over 10 bases. CDR3 length: 21 residues. V lost 5 bases to trimming and J lost 0 bases; unmatched junction nucleotides: 19. Germline-derived CDR1 and CDR2 are MNHEY and SVGEGT.

J is TRBJ2-3 and V is TRBV24-1, with D unclear. CDR3 size: 14 residues. Germline V CDR1 and CDR2: KGHDR, SFDVKD. V dropped 6 bases and J dropped 4 bases, with 13 bases sitting between them. The CDR3 DNA reads as TGTGCCACCAGTTCCCCTCCGGCCCCAGATACGCAGTATTTT. Amino acid sequence: CATSSPPAPDTQYF.

The J gene is TRBJ2-5, the V gene TRBV5-8, with 9 bases fitting TRBD2. Germline assignment: CDR1 SGHTS and CDR2 YDEGEE. J gave up 5 bases and V 2 bases, and 7 bases lay outside the gene matches. The CDR3 totals 15 residues. In DNA form, the CDR3 reads TGTGCCAGCAGCTTCGGCGGGGGGGCCCACGAGACCCAGTACTTC. Protein: CASSFGGGAHETQYF.

This clonotype was found a few times. This chain uses TRBV4-2 with TRBJ1-1; D gene uncertain. CDR3 length: 15 amino acids. Trimming left V 5 bases short and J 2 bases short, with 15 bases between. Germline assignment: CDR1 LGHNA and CDR2 YNFKEQ. CDR3 protein: CASSTNTRINTEAFF. DNA for the CDR3: TGTGCCAGCAGCACCAATACCAGAATTAACACTGAAGCTTTCTTT.

This clonotype was picked up a small number of times. The chain recombines TRBV2 with TRBJ1-2; D may be TRBD1 (5 bases). Trimming pared 6 bases from V and 7 bases from J, leaving 21 bases between. Germline V gene lookup returns CDR1 SNHLY and CDR2 FYNNEI. The CDR3 spans 15 residues. For the CDR3, the DNA is TGTGCCAGCAGCCTATCCGACGTATTCGGGGGTGGCTACACCTTC. Protein product: CASSLSDVFGGGYTF. The variable domain in full, with the rest retrieved from reference TRBV2 and TRBJ1-2, is EPEVTQTPSHQVTQMGQEVILRCVPISNHLYFYWYRQILGQKVEFLVSFYNNEISEKSEIFDDQFSVERPDGSNFTLKIRSTKLEDSAMYFCASSLSDVFGGGYTFGSGTRLTVV.

The chain carries TRBV11-3 and TRBJ1-4; perhaps TRBD1 as D (5 bases). Trimming stripped 5 bases from V and 6 bases from J, with 10 bases between. The CDR3 has 13 residues. Germline loops: CDR1 SGHNT, CDR2 YENEEA. The CDR3 loop reads CASSGDRDEKLFF. CDR3 bases: TGTGCCAGCAGCGGGGACCGAGATGAAAAACTGTTTTTT.

This clonotype was counted many times. The chain joins TRBV18 to TRBJ2-1; D unclear. The CDR3 sequence is 16 residues long. Between the trimmed V and J ends, which lost 3 bases and 2 bases, there was a span of 14 bases. The germline V gene has CDR1 KGHSH and CDR2 LQKENI. The CDR3 loop is CASSPSSSLAYNEQFF. The CDR3 region has the DNA TGTGCCAGCTCACCCTCGTCATCGCTAGCCTACAATGAGCAGTTCTTC.

This clonotype came up many times. This chain connects TRBV6-1 to TRBJ1-6; a weak D match, TRBD1 (5 bases). CDR3 length equals 14 residues. The V end was cut by 10 bases, the J end by 6 bases, with 16 bases between. Germline V CDR1 and CDR2: MNHNS, SASEGT. In DNA form, the CDR3 reads TGTGCCATGCGCCCGGGGGGAATTAATTCACCCCTCCACTTT. The encoded protein is CAMRPGGINSPLHF.

This clonotype has more than one count but fewer than ten. The chain recombines TRBV20-1 with TRBJ1-5; 8 positions agree with TRBD1. V gave up 3 bases and J gave up 4 bases; unmatched junction bases: 8. The germline CDR1 and CDR2 sequences are DFQATT and SNEGSKA (reference sequence). This CDR3 contains 15 residues. The CDR3 loop reads CSARKGGQGNQPQHF. CDR3 nucleotides: TGCAGTGCTAGGAAGGGCGGACAGGGTAATCAGCCCCAGCATTTT.

The V call is TRBV10-3, the J call TRBJ2-6; no clear D. The CDR3 is made up of 12 amino acids. V lost 7 bases and J 4 bases, leaving 5 bases between the germline ends. The germline gives CDR1 ENHRY, CDR2 SYGVKD. In DNA, the CDR3 is TGTGCCATCACCCCCGGGGCCAACGTCCTGACTTTC. Its protein product is CAITPGANVLTF.

This chain links TRBV7-3 with TRBJ2-7, with D possibly matching TRBD2 (6 bases). Germline V lookup: CDR1 SGHTA, CDR2 FQGTGA. V gave up 2 bases and J gave up 1 base, with 12 bases separating them. The CDR3 is 15 amino acids. The CDR3, as DNA: TGTGCCAGCAGCTTATTCGGCGGGGATTCCTACGAGCAGTACTTC. Its protein product is CASSLFGGDSYEQYF.

The chain has TRBV12-3 or TRBV12-4 and TRBJ2-3, with 8 positions matching TRBD2. V was clipped by 6 bases and J by 4 bases; unmatched bases: 9. The CDR3 runs 15 residues. CDR3 bases: TGTGCCAGCAGCCTTGGTGCGGGACTAGCAGATACGCAGTATTTT. Translated, it gives CASSLGAGLADTQYF.

The CDR3 sequence: CASSQVGGQGFNEQFF. The CDR3 bases are TGTGCCAGCAGCCAAGTCGGGGGACAGGGGTTCAATGAGCAGTTCTTC. The chain employs TRBV14 and TRBJ2-1, with 10 bases lining up with TRBD1. V was pared by 1 base and J by 6 bases, with 6 bases of the junction left unmatched. The CDR3 totals 16 residues. Germline CDR1 and CDR2: SGHDN and FVKESK.

This clonotype was seen repeatedly, ten times or more. The rearrangement joins TRBV20-1 to TRBJ2-3; 9 bases map to TRBD1. Germline V CDR1 and CDR2: DFQATT, SNEGSKA (reference sequence). The CDR3 has 12 residues. V lost 4 bases to trimming and J lost 9 bases; unmatched junction nucleotides: 5. The DNA of the CDR3 is TGCAGTGCTATGCCGGGACAGGGAACGCAGTATTTT. Protein: CSAMPGQGTQYF.

A few counts support this clonotype. The chain carries TRBV11-3 and TRBJ1-1; D is undetermined. V was shortened by 2 bases and J by 8 bases, with 6 bases between the two germline ends. CDR1 and CDR2 from the germline V gene are SGHNT and YENEEA. CDR3 length: 11 residues. CDR3 loop: CASSLTGEAFF. In DNA, the CDR3 is TGTGCCAGCAGCTTAACGGGAGAAGCTTTCTTT.

This clonotype was seen a few times. This sequence joins TRBV12-3 or TRBV12-4 and TRBJ2-3, with D possibly being TRBD2 (5 bases). V was trimmed by 2 bases and J by 5 bases, leaving 14 bases between them. This CDR3 has 15 amino acids. The CDR3 coding sequence is TGTGCCAGCAGTTTAAAGTCCCTAGCAAAAGATACGCAGTATTTT. Translated: CASSLKSLAKDTQYF.